This record covers a single T cell receptor (beta chain). The CDR3 end falls 3 residues outside the read, so it is completed with the germline J gene. immunoSEQ multiplex PCR used an average of around 1,200 ng genomic DNA. Profiled with immunoSEQ multiplex PCR; TCRdb holds only in-frame clones, not every one. Here the sample table reports tens of thousands of clones. The data derive from a study of T cells in women clearing cervical HPV infection. At the level of the study: Control women cleared a single incident HPV16 infection within 12 months.

The CDR3 length is 13 residues. V dropped 3 bases and J dropped 2 bases, with 7 bases sitting between them. The germline V gene encodes CDR1 KGHSH and CDR2 LQKENI. Specimen: blood buffy coat. The chain recombines TRBV18 with TRBJ2-5; a weak D match, TRBD1 (5 bases). This clonotype was sampled from a woman aged 18-70 years with a cervical HPV16 infection that either progressed to CIN3+ or cleared (not recorded which). The CDR3 sequence: CASSPTEQETQYF. Incomplete CDR3 DNA: TGTGCCAGCTCACCGACAGAACAAGAGACC.